This T cell receptor beta chain was retrieved from a study of T cells in Graves' hyperthyroidism and ophthalmopathy. CDR3 size: 14 residues. Trimming pared 5 bases from V and 1 base from J, leaving 12 bases between. Germline lookup yields CDR1 LNHDA and CDR2 SQIVND (reference sequence). Regions amplified from RNA transcripts were the TCR beta CDR3 regions. HTBI primers were employed in a first-round RT-PCR of the TCR CDR3. TCRdb itself ran the multiplex PCR reads through MiXCR, one entry per CDR3 protein. The data contain fewer than 650,000 distinct CDR3 sequences, 11% to 15% of them seen just once; the ten biggest clones take up less than 9%. At least ten counts were recorded for this clonotype. The antigen is unknown. Study-level results: The model identified upcoming ophthalmopathy a median around 6 months ahead of onset.

Thyroid ultrasound and orbital computed tomography, with clinical symptoms and serum thyroxine and TRAb, informed diagnoses. The sample taken for sequencing was blood. This TCR came from a woman under 30 with Graves' ophthalmopathy. The chain uses TRBV19 and TRBJ2-7; D ambiguous. The CDR3 is CASSPSSGSYEQYF. The CDR3, as DNA: TGTGCCAGTAGTCCCTCTTCAGGTTCCTACGAGCAGTACTTC.